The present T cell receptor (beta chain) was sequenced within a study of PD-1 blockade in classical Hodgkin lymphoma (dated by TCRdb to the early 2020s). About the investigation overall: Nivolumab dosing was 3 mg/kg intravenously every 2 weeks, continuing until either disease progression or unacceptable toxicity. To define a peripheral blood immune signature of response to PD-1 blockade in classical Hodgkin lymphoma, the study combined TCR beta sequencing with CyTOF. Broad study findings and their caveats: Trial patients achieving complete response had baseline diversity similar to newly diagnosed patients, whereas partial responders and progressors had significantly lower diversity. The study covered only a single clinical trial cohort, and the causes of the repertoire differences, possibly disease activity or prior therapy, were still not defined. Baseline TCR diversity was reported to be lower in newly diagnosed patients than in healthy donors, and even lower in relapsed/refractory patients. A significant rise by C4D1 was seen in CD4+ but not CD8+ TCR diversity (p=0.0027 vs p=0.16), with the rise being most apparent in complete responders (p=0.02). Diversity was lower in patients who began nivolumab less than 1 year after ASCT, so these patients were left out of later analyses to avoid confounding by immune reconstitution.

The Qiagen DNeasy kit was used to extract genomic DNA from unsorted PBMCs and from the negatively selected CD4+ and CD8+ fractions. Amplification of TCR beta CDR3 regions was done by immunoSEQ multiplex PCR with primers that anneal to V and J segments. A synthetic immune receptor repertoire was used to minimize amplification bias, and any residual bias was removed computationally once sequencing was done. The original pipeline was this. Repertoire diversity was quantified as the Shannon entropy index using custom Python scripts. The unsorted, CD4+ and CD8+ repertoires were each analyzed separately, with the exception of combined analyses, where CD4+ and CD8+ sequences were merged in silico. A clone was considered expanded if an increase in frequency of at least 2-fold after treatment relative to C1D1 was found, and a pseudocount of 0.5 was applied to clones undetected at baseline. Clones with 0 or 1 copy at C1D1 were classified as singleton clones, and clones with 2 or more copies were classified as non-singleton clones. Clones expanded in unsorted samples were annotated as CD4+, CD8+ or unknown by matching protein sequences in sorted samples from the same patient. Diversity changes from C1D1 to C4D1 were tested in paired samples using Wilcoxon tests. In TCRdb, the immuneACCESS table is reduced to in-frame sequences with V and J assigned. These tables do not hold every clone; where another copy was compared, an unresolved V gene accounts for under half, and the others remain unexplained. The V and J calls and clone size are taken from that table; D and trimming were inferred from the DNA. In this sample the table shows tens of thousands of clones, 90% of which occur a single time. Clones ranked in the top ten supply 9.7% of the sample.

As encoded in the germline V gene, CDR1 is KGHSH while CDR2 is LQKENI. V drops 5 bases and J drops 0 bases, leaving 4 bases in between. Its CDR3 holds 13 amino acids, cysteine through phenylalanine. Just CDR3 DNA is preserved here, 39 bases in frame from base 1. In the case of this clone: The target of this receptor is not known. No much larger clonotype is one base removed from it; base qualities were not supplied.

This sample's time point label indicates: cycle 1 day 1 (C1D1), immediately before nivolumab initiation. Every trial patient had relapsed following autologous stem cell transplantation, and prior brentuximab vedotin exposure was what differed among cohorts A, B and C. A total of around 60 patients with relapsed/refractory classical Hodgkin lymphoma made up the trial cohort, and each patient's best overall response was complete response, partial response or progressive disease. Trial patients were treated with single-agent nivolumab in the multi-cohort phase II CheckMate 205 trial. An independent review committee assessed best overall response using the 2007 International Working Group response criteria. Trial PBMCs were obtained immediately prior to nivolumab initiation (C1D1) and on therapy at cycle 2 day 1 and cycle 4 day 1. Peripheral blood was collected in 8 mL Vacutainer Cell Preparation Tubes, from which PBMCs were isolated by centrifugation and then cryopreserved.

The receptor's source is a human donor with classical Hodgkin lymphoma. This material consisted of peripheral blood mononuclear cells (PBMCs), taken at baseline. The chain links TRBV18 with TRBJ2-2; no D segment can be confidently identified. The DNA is TGTGCCAGCTCAAGGCCGAACACCGGGGAGCTGTTTTTT. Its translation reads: CASSRPNTGELFF.